These 30 T cell receptor beta chains came from one sample sequenced in a study of T-cell memory formation after mild COVID-19. TCRdb re-analysed the 5' RACE reads in MiXCR, keeping a single row per CDR3 protein. In the table there are about 250,000 distinct CDR3 sequences, about 20% of which are singletons. Sequences were obtained from PBMCs or a T cell subset sorted from them (not recorded which). The receptors were sampled from a young man who had mild COVID-19 (a few samples of this study predate the infection). Cell type and time point are not known.

This clonotype was observed a handful of times. The chain joins TRBV29-1 to TRBJ1-1; D remains unclear. Trimming pared 2 bases from V and 7 bases from J, leaving 11 bases between. Germline lookup yields CDR1 SQVTM and CDR2 ANQGSEA. This CDR3 has 12 amino acids. CDR3 region: CSVEFQAFEAFF. The CDR3 coding sequence is TGCAGCGTTGAATTTCAGGCTTTTGAAGCTTTCTTT.

V and J are TRBV6-5 and TRBJ2-1, with 7 bases lining up with TRBD2. The CDR3 length is 15 residues. V shed 3 bases, J shed 8 bases, and the junction held 10 bases outside the gene matches. Germline lookup yields CDR1 MNHEY and CDR2 SVGAGI. CDR3 in DNA: TGTGCCAGCAGTTATGCAGGACTAGGGATGGATGAGCAGTTCTTC. It codes for CASSYAGLGMDEQFF.

The chain carries TRBV7-9 and TRBJ2-7; D may be TRBD1 (6 bases). V was pared by 1 base and J by 2 bases, with 9 bases between. This CDR3 has 14 amino acids. CDR1 and CDR2 (germline): SEHNR, FQNEAQ (reference sequence). The CDR3 DNA sequence: TGTGCCAGCAGCTTAGGGAACAGGGCCTACGAGCAGTACTTC. It translates to CASSLGNRAYEQYF.

Ten or more counts support this clonotype. V gene TRBV10-3 combines with J gene TRBJ2-7; TRBD1 matches 7 bases. With 10 bases clipped from V and 2 bases from J, the junction kept 5 bases outside the gene matches. CDR3 length equals 12 residues. Looked up from germline, CDR1 is ENHRY and CDR2 is SYGVKD. The CDR3 DNA is TGTGCCAACTCACAGGGGACCTACGAGCAGTACTTC. Its protein is CANSQGTYEQYF.

The chain joins TRBV27 to TRBJ2-5; D gene ambiguous. Germline-derived CDR1 and CDR2 are MNHEY and SMNVEV (reference sequence). The CDR3 loop spans 17 amino acids. V lost 0 bases to trimming and J lost 2 bases, with 16 bases between them. The CDR3 sequence is CASSLSWAASFQETQYF. For the CDR3, the DNA is TGTGCCAGCAGTTTATCGTGGGCAGCGAGCTTTCAAGAGACCCAGTACTTC.

The V gene is TRBV28, the J gene TRBJ1-5, with TRBD1 as a possible D gene (5 bases). CDR1 is MDHEN, CDR2 SYDVKM, per germline. CDR3 size: 13 residues. V lost 5 bases to trimming and J lost 4 bases, with 9 bases between them. The CDR3 nucleotides read TGTGCCAGCAGTGGGGACGTAAATCAGCCCCAGCATTTT. It translates to CASSGDVNQPQHF.

This chain links TRBV20-1 with TRBJ2-3; 8 nucleotides align to TRBD2. CDR1 and CDR2 (germline): DFQATT, SNEGSKA (reference sequence). This CDR3 is 14 amino acids long. V was pared by 6 bases and J by 5 bases, with 10 bases of the junction left unmatched. DNA for the CDR3: TGCAGTGCGCCTCGGGGGGGCGAGGAAGATACGCAGTATTTT. This codes for CSAPRGGEEDTQYF.

The chain couples TRBV5-1 to TRBJ1-2, with a weak D call TRBD1 (6 bases). Trimming removed 4 bases at V and 4 bases at J, with 23 bases between. Germline V gene data show CDR1 as SGHRS and CDR2 as YFSETQ. The CDR3 runs 17 residues. The CDR3 reads CASSTRSRGLSPYGYTF. The CDR3 region has the DNA TGCGCCAGCAGCACCCGCTCCAGGGGACTATCCCCCTATGGCTACACCTTC.

CDR3 loop: CASRASGGRTDTQYF. DNA of the CDR3: TGTGCCAGCAGAGCTAGCGGGGGCCGCACAGATACGCAGTATTTT. The J gene is TRBJ2-3, the V gene TRBV12-3 or TRBV12-4, with 10 nucleotides matching TRBD2. The CDR3 has 15 amino acids. The trim removed 6 bases at V and 1 base at J, leaving 4 bases unmatched.

In this sample, this clonotype turned up many times. The V call is TRBV29-1, the J call TRBJ2-4; no clear D gene. CDR1 and CDR2 from the germline V gene are SQVTM and ANQGSEA. V lost 4 bases and J lost 6, with 7 bases in between. This CDR3 has 11 amino acids. The CDR3 region is CSVAGVNIQYF. The DNA for the CDR3 is TGCAGCGTTGCCGGTGTAAACATTCAGTACTTC. The full variable domain, in which reference TRBV29-1 and TRBJ2-4 provide the parts outside the CDR3, is SAVISQKPSRDICQRGTSLTIQCQVDSQVTMMFWYRQQPGQSLTLIATANQGSEATYESGFVIDKFPISRPNLTFSTLTVSNMSPEDSSIYLCSVAGVNIQYFGAGTRLSVL.

This clonotype was recorded a few times. The chain links TRBV14 to TRBJ2-5; no reliable D call. The V and J ends lost 1 base and 2 bases respectively, with 11 bases between them. CDR3 length: 15 amino acids. CDR1 is SGHDN, CDR2 FVKESK, per germline. For the CDR3, the DNA is TGTGCCAGCAGCCAAGTTTACGCAGGACAAGAGACCCAGTACTTC. Its translation: CASSQVYAGQETQYF.

The chain links TRBV6-4 to TRBJ2-1; 8 bases are a match to TRBD2. Germline CDR1 reads MRHNA; CDR2 reads SNTAGT. V trimming: 2 bases; J trimming: 9 bases; junction bases outside the gene matches: 9. This CDR3 spans 15 amino acids. The CDR3 spells CASSDDSDRGGEQFF. In DNA form, the CDR3 reads TGTGCCAGCAGTGACGACTCCGATCGGGGGGGTGAGCAGTTCTTC.

This clonotype was recorded a few times. The rearrangement uses TRBV5-6 and TRBJ2-3; D ambiguous. Germline V gives CDR1 SGHDT, CDR2 YYEEEE. This CDR3 comprises 16 residues. Trimming cost V 0 bases and J 0 bases, with 11 bases left between them. In DNA form, the CDR3 reads TGTGCCAGCAGCTTGGTTAAGAGACGTAGCACAGATACGCAGTATTTT. Amino acids: CASSLVKRRSTDTQYF.

The chain joins TRBV9 to TRBJ1-5; unclear D gene. V gave up 0 bases and J gave up 3 bases, with 7 bases separating them. Germline V gene sequence: CDR1 SGDLS, CDR2 YYNGEE. This CDR3 region has 14 residues. The CDR3 DNA follows: TGTGCCAGCAGCGTAGGTTCGGTCAATCAGCCCCAGCATTTT. Encoded protein: CASSVGSVNQPQHF. Drawing the rest from reference TRBV9 and TRBJ1-5, the complete variable domain is DSGVTQTPKHLITATGQRVTLRCSPRSGDLSVYWYQQSLDQGLQFLIQYYNGEERAKGNILERFSAQQFPDLHSELNLSSLELGDSALYFCASSVGSVNQPQHFGDGTRLSIL.

This clonotype has just a few counts. The V call is TRBV30, the J call TRBJ2-1; 7 bases are a match to TRBD2. This CDR3 contains 16 residues. Germline trimming cut 1 base from V and 9 bases from J; bases unmatched to any gene: 15. Germline values: CDR1 GTSNPN, CDR2 SVGIG (reference sequence). The chain's CDR3 is CAWSGRRARGTSEQFF. CDR3 bases: TGTGCCTGGAGTGGGCGCCGGGCGCGGGGGACGAGTGAGCAGTTCTTC.

This clonotype turned up a few times. The CDR3 nucleotides are TGTGCCAGCTCACCAGATGACAGGGAATACACAGATACGCAGTATTTT. This sequence encodes CASSPDDREYTDTQYF. The chain combines TRBV18 with TRBJ2-3; 7 positions match TRBD1. Germline V lookup: CDR1 KGHSH, CDR2 LQKENI. With V trimmed by 2 bases and J by 2 bases, 7 bases remained unmatched. This CDR3 contains 16 residues.

This clonotype was counted between two and nine times. This chain connects TRBV4-3 to TRBJ1-5; 8 nucleotides agree with TRBD1. This CDR3 region has 16 residues. V was clipped by 1 base and J by 0 bases; unmatched bases: 2. Germline assignment: CDR1 LGHNA and CDR2 YSLEER. CDR3 region: CASSQVRGHSNQPQHF. CDR3 nucleotides: TGCGCCAGCAGCCAAGTCAGGGGGCATAGCAATCAGCCCCAGCATTTT.

Ten or more counts support this clonotype. The gene calls are TRBV15 and TRBJ2-2; 7 positions agree with TRBD1. Germline assignment: CDR1 LNHNV and CDR2 YYDKDF (reference sequence). This CDR3 is 13 amino acids long. J lost 7 bases, V lost 8 bases, and 7 bases had no gene match. The CDR3 DNA is TGTGCCACCTCGGACAGGTCGGGCGGGGAGCTGTTTTTT. Encoded protein: CATSDRSGGELFF.

The table lists this clonotype with a few counts. This sequence joins TRBV4-1 and TRBJ1-5; unclear D gene. The CDR3 has 15 amino acids. Germline CDR1 and CDR2: MGHRA and YSYEKL. Trimming removed 0 bases at V and 9 bases at J, with 15 bases between. The CDR3 bases are TGCGCCAGCAGCCAAGATAGGCAGAACAGACGGCCCCAGCATTTT. Amino acids: CASSQDRQNRRPQHF.

This clonotype was seen only a few times. V usage is TRBV6-6 and J usage is TRBJ2-1; TRBD1 is a possible D gene (6 bases). Germline lookup yields CDR1 MNHNY and CDR2 SVGAGI (reference sequence). This CDR3 has 12 amino acids. V lost 6 bases and J 13 bases, leaving 16 bases between the germline ends. The CDR3 region has the DNA TGTGCCAGCAGCACAGACAGGACGGGTCAGTTCTTC. It specifies CASSTDRTGQFF.

V is TRBV5-1 and J is TRBJ2-1; D might be TRBD2 (5 bases). V lost 3 bases, J lost 5 bases, and 15 bases lay in between. The CDR3 is made up of 15 amino acids. Germline values: CDR1 SGHRS, CDR2 YFSETQ. CDR3 DNA: TGCGCCAGCAGCTATACGCCGGAGGTTCACAATGAGCAGTTCTTC. This encodes CASSYTPEVHNEQFF. Variable domain in full (rest from reference TRBV5-1 and TRBJ2-1): KAGVTQTPRYLIKTRGQQVTLSCSPISGHRSVSWYQQTPGQGLQFLFEYFSETQRNKGNFPGRFSGRQFSNSRSEMNVSTLELGDSALYLCASSYTPEVHNEQFFGPGTRLTVL.

This clonotype was observed a handful of times. The chain couples TRBV12-3 or TRBV12-4 to TRBJ2-1, with D hard to call. The CDR3 has 13 amino acids. Trimming took 3 bases from V and 6 from J, leaving 9 bases between them. The CDR3 DNA reads as TGTGCCAGCAGTTTTCTGGGCCGCAATGAGCAGTTCTTC. Encoded protein: CASSFLGRNEQFF.

This clonotype appeared a few times. V and J are TRBV6-5 and TRBJ2-1; TRBD1 might be the D (6 bases). The germline gives CDR1 MNHEY, CDR2 SVGAGI. This CDR3 is built from 14 residues. With 2 bases removed from V and 8 bases from J, the gap between germline ends came to 13 bases. This CDR3 reads CASSYSGRGHEQFF. CDR3 DNA: TGTGCCAGCAGTTACAGTGGCAGGGGACATGAGCAGTTCTTC.

Remarks on this clonotype: At one end the junction does not follow the germline gene, possibly because of a read error. This CDR3 reads CSLFEQGGNEKMFF. DNA for the CDR3: TGCAGTCTCTTCGAACAGGGAGGCAATGAAAAAATGTTTTTT. The chain carries TRBV20-1 and TRBJ1-4; weak D call: TRBD1 (6 bases). The CDR3 covers 14 residues. Germline V gene sequence: CDR1 DFQATT, CDR2 SNEGSKA (reference sequence).

This clonotype was picked up a small number of times. The V and J genes are TRBV9 and TRBJ2-3; either TRBD1 or TRBD2 may supply D (5 bases each). V dropped 3 bases and J dropped 10 bases, with 12 bases sitting between them. The CDR3 has 12 residues. Germline V gene lookup returns CDR1 SGDLS and CDR2 YYNGEE. The CDR3 sequence is CASSDGASPQYF. The DNA of the CDR3 is TGTGCCAGCAGCGACGGGGCGAGTCCGCAGTATTTT.

V is TRBV6-5 and J is TRBJ2-1; D remains ambiguous. Germline CDR1 and CDR2: MNHEY and SVGAGI. V was trimmed by 2 bases and J by 9 bases, leaving 5 bases between them. The length of the CDR3 is 11 residues. The DNA of the CDR3 is TGTGCCAGCAGTTACCCGGGTGAGCAGTTCTTC. Translation: CASSYPGEQFF.

A few counts support this clonotype. This rearrangement joins TRBV6-1 to TRBJ1-1; 7 bases are shared with TRBD1. Germline values: CDR1 MNHNS, CDR2 SASEGT. V shed 7 bases and J 6 bases; nucleotides not matched to a gene: 11. This CDR3 spans 14 amino acids. Here the CDR3 DNA reads TGTGCCAGCATTTATGACAGGGTTGGGCCTGAAGCTTTCTTT. This gives the protein CASIYDRVGPEAFF.

V and J are TRBV4-2 and TRBJ2-2, with D maybe TRBD1 (6 bases). The CDR3 covers 18 residues. Deletions cut 2 bases from V and 1 base from J, with 17 bases between. Germline V lookup: CDR1 LGHNA, CDR2 YNFKEQ. The CDR3 sequence: CASSQPPGHTLNTGELFF. Here the CDR3 DNA reads TGTGCCAGCAGCCAACCTCCGGGACACACGTTGAACACCGGGGAGCTGTTTTTT.

The chain couples TRBV4-2 to TRBJ1-1; no clear D. Germline values: CDR1 LGHNA, CDR2 YNFKEQ. V was clipped by 5 bases and J by 0 bases, with 13 bases between them. This CDR3 has 15 residues. The CDR3 DNA sequence: TGTGCCAGCAGCGAGGCCGATAACCTGAACACTGAAGCTTTCTTT. Translated: CASSEADNLNTEAFF.

The rearrangement uses TRBV12-3 or TRBV12-4 and TRBJ1-5, with D tentatively TRBD1 (6 bases). Trimming stripped 3 bases from V and 9 bases from J, with 9 bases between. This CDR3 contains 12 residues. For the CDR3, the DNA is TGTGCCAGCAGTTTGGGGGGGCGGCCCCAGCATTTT. Protein sequence: CASSLGGRPQHF.